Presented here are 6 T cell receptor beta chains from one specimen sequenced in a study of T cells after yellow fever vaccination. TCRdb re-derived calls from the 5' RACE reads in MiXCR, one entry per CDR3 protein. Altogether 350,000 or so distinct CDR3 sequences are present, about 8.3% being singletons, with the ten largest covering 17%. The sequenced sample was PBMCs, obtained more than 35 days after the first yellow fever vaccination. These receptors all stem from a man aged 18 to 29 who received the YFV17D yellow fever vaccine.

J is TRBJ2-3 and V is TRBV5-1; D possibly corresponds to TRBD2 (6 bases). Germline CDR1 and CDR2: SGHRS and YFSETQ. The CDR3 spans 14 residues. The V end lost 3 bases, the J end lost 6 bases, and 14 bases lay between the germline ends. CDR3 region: CASSSGDFSDTQYF. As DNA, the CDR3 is TGCGCCAGCAGCTCCGGGGACTTCTCCGATACGCAGTATTTT.

CDR3 in DNA: TGTGCCAGCAGTTTAGGAGCGGGGGGCTACAATGAGCAGTTCTTC. Its protein product is CASSLGAGGYNEQFF. V and J are TRBV27 and TRBJ2-1; 9 bases are shared with TRBD2. Trimming took 2 bases from V and 3 from J; bases not matched to a gene: 2. Germline CDR1 MNHEY, CDR2 SMNVEV (reference sequence). The CDR3 extends over 15 amino acids.

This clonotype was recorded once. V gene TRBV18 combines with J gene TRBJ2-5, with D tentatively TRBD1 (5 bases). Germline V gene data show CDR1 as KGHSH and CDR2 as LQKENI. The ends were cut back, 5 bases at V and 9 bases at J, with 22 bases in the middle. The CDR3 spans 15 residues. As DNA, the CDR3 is TGTGCCAGCTCAGCAAGCCCTCAAGGGGCGAGTTCCCAGTACTTC. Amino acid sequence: CASSASPQGASSQYF.

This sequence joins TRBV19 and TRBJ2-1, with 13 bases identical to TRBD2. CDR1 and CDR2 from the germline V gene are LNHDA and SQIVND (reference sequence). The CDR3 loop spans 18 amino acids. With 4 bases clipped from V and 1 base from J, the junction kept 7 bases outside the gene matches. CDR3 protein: CASSSGLAGVLSYNEQFF. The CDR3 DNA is TGTGCCAGTAGTAGCGGACTAGCGGGGGTACTATCCTACAATGAGCAGTTCTTC.

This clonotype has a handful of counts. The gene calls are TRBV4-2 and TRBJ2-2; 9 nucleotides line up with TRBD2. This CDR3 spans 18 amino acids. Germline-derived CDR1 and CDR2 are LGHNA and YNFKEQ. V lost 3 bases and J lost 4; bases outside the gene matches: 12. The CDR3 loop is CASSQPRSSGAGTGELFF. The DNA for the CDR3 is TGTGCCAGCAGCCAGCCCCGGTCTAGCGGGGCCGGCACCGGGGAGCTGTTTTTT.

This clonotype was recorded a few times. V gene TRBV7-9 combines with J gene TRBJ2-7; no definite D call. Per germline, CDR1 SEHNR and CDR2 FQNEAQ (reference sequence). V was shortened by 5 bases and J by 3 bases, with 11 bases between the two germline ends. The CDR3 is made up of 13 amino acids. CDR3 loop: CASSEDGFYEQYV. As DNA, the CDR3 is TGTGCCAGCAGCGAGGACGGCTTCTACGAGCAGTACGTC.